The 14 T cell receptor beta chains presented below share a single source sample, sequenced in a study of blood T cell repertoires in COVID-19. Method: immunoSEQ multiplex PCR; TCRdb's copy keeps in-frame clones and lacks some. The sample carries some 200,000 clones, around 83% recorded once. Sequencing was carried out using peripheral blood. The source is a woman in her 70s with COVID-19, enrolled during active disease.

The V call is TRBV27, the J call TRBJ2-3; TRBD2 aligns across 14 bases. J gave up 1 base and V 4 bases, and 10 bases lay outside the gene matches. The CDR3 contains 19 residues. Germline V gives CDR1 MNHEY, CDR2 SMNVEV (reference sequence). The CDR3 here is CASSSTSGRALAGTDTQYF. The DNA for the CDR3 is TGTGCCAGCAGTTCGACTAGCGGGAGGGCCCTAGCCGGCACAGATACGCAGTATTTT.

This rearrangement joins TRBV11-3 to TRBJ2-1; the match to TRBD2 covers 7 bases. The CDR3 covers 14 residues. V shed 6 bases, J shed 3 bases, and the junction held 5 bases outside the gene matches. The germline gives CDR1 SGHNT, CDR2 YENEEA. The CDR3 protein is CASSKGGVYNEQFF. In nucleotides, the CDR3 is TGTGCCAGCAGTAAGGGAGGGGTCTACAATGAGCAGTTCTTC. Full variable domain (rest looked up from reference TRBV11-3 and TRBJ2-1): EAGVVQSPRYKIIEKKQPVAFWCNPISGHNTLYWYLQNLGQGPELLIRYENEEAVDDSQLPKDRFSAERLKGVDSTLKIQPAELGDSAVYLCASSKGGVYNEQFFGPGTRLTVL.

This chain uses TRBV7-9 with TRBJ2-4; a weak D match, TRBD1 (5 bases). From germline, CDR1 is SEHNR and CDR2 FQNEAQ (reference sequence). The CDR3 is 18 residues long. Trimming stripped 2 bases from V and 2 bases from J, with 19 bases between. DNA of the CDR3: TGTGCCAGCAGCTTATATACCCAGGGTGTGAGGACCAAAAACATTCAGTACTTC. Its translation is CASSLYTQGVRTKNIQYF.

This clone has only one observation. V gene TRBV27 combines with J gene TRBJ2-5, with D possibly TRBD1 on 6 matching bases. V was shortened by 3 bases and J by 2 bases, with 10 bases between the two germline ends. This CDR3 region has 14 residues. The V gene's germline CDR1 is MNHEY and CDR2 SMNVEV (reference sequence). Here the CDR3 reads CASSLRGTQETQYF. In nucleotides, the CDR3 is TGTGCCAGCAGTTTGAGGGGGACACAAGAGACCCAGTACTTC.

The chain joins TRBV7-9 to TRBJ2-1; TRBD2 aligns across 9 bases. The CDR3 covers 15 residues. The V segment lost 3 bases and the J segment 7 bases; nucleotides outside the gene matches: 7. Germline V gene sequence: CDR1 SEHNR, CDR2 FQNEAQ (reference sequence). The CDR3 loop is CASSFSGRISNEQFF. The CDR3 DNA reads TGTGCCAGCAGCTTTAGCGGGAGAATAAGTAATGAGCAGTTCTTC.

The rearrangement links TRBV6-5 to TRBJ2-7, with 11 nucleotides matching TRBD2. CDR1 MNHEY and CDR2 SVGAGI come from the germline V gene. CDR3 length: 13 residues. V lost 11 bases to trimming and J lost 3 bases; unmatched junction nucleotides: 6. The CDR3 DNA sequence: TGTGCCCCCGGGACTAGCGGAATCTACGAGCAGTACTTC. Translating it yields CAPGTSGIYEQYF.

This clone was observed a few times. Distinct nucleotide sequences in the sample also encode this CDR3. The chain is built from TRBV2 and TRBJ1-5; maybe TRBD1 (6 bases). V was pared by 3 bases and J by 5 bases, with 8 bases between. The V gene's germline CDR1 is SNHLY and CDR2 FYNNEI. The CDR3 length is 13 residues. The CDR3 is CASSDQGYQPQHF. The CDR3 nucleotides are TGTGCCAGCAGTGATCAGGGGTATCAGCCCCAGCATTTT.

The gene calls are TRBV10-3 and TRBJ2-7; TRBD1 aligns across 8 bases. Germline CDR1 is ENHRY and CDR2 is SYGVKD. Trimming at V came to 10 bases and at J to 6 bases, leaving 14 bases not matched to a gene. CDR3 length: 14 amino acids. Written as DNA, the CDR3 is TGTGCCACCAGCTCGTCGGACAGGGTCCCCGAGCAGTACTTC. The encoded protein is CATSSSDRVPEQYF.

CDR3 DNA sequence: TGCGCCAGCAGCCACCGGACTAGCGGGGGACCAGAGCAGTTCTTC. This gives the protein CASSHRTSGGPEQFF. The V and J genes are TRBV4-3 and TRBJ2-1, with TRBD2 identical over 13 bases. Per the germline V gene, CDR1 is LGHNA and CDR2 is YSLEER. J lost 10 bases, V lost 3 bases, and 6 bases had no gene match. The CDR3 spans 15 residues.

The V and J genes are TRBV19 and TRBJ2-5; TRBD1 is a possible D gene (5 bases). This CDR3 is built from 16 residues. The germline CDR1 and CDR2 sequences are LNHDA and SQIVND (reference sequence). Trimming shortened V by 4 bases and J by 5 bases, and 20 bases separated the two germline ends. The DNA of the CDR3 is TGTGCCAGTAGTAAGAGTCCCCCAGGGAATAGGGAGACCCAGTACTTC. This encodes CASSKSPPGNRETQYF.

This sequence joins TRBV4-2 and TRBJ2-1; 10 bases match TRBD2. The CDR3 totals 16 residues. The germline V gene has CDR1 LGHNA and CDR2 YNFKEQ. The V segment lost 4 bases and the J segment 6 bases; nucleotides outside the gene matches: 9. The CDR3 sequence is CASSREAGGPSNEQFF. CDR3 coding DNA: TGTGCCAGCAGCCGCGAAGCGGGAGGGCCCTCCAATGAGCAGTTCTTC.

The chain is built from TRBV7-2 and TRBJ1-6; 10 nucleotides line up with TRBD1. This CDR3 is 17 amino acids long. Unmatched junction bases numbered 12, after V lost 4 bases and J lost 9 bases. In germline, CDR1 is SGHTA, CDR2 FQGNSA. This CDR3 is CASSSPRGTGDISPLHF. DNA of the CDR3: TGTGCCAGCAGCTCGCCAAGAGGGACAGGGGATATTTCACCCCTCCACTTT.

The V gene is TRBV27, the J gene TRBJ2-1, with 9 bases lining up with TRBD1. The ends lost 7 bases at V and 7 bases at J; junction bases unmatched: 5. CDR1 is MNHEY and CDR2 is SMNVEV in the germline V gene (reference sequence). This CDR3 is 13 amino acids long. Here the CDR3 reads CASTRTGANEQFF. CDR3 nucleotides: TGTGCCAGCACCCGGACAGGGGCGAATGAGCAGTTCTTC.

V usage is TRBV7-2 and J usage is TRBJ1-3, with 7 bases identical to TRBD1. This CDR3 is 13 amino acids long. The junction had 2 bases not matched to a gene; V was cut back by 7 bases and J by 2 bases. Germline V gives CDR1 SGHTA, CDR2 FQGNSA. This chain's CDR3 is CASKDRPGNTIYF. CDR3 coding DNA: TGTGCCAGCAAGGACAGGCCTGGAAACACCATATATTTT.